This T cell receptor (beta chain) is from a study of blood T cell repertoires in COVID-19 (dated by TCRdb to between 2020 and 2021). Turning to the overall study: Samples from collaborators originated in the United States, Italy and Spain and spanned both the acute and convalescent phases of COVID-19. The prospective study material was composed of cDNA or gDNA derived from T cells, B-cell-depleted T cells, or PBMCs. The dataset comprised deeply sampled blood TCRbeta repertoires from subjects exposed to, actively infected with, or recovered from COVID-19. The repertoires were made available in a free public database intended to serve as a resource for research on the immune response to SARS-CoV-2. Samples were obtained from the ongoing ImmuneRACE study (first 160 participants) and from over 1,000 subjects provided by 6 global collaborators. The sample metadata nearly always contained a de-identified subject ID, COVID-19 status, age in years and sex. HLA class I and class II types, where available, came from metadata supplied by the sample provider rather than from assay-based typing. General findings and caveats noted by the study authors: Clinical and demographic metadata were provided uncurated, with the amount varying by source and participant.

Only a few counts were recorded for this clone. Its binding antigen is unknown. No much larger clone exists at a distance of one base, and base qualities are not known. Each collaborating institution followed its own protocols to collect whole blood in K2EDTA tubes. For TCRbeta analysis, collaborators shipped samples in one of three forms: frozen whole blood, isolated PBMCs, or DNA extracted from either of those sample types. Reading from cysteine to phenylalanine, the CDR3 counts 14 amino acids. Solely the CDR3 DNA is kept, with 42 bases framed from the first base. Between the V and J ends, shortened by 5 bases and 1 base respectively, the junction contains 9 bases. CDR1 and CDR2 were assigned from the germline V gene as MDHEN and SYDVKM. TCRbeta CDR3 regions were amplified from genomic DNA using the immunoSEQ Assay, a bias-controlled multiplex PCR. The original pipeline was this. Within the assay, amplification of reference gene primers was used to estimate how many nucleated cells each sample contained. To quantify the absolute abundance of each unique TCRbeta CDR3 rearrangement, sequence reads were collapsed and filtered. Productive Simpson clonality was computed per sample as the square root of Simpson's diversity index over productive rearrangements. TCRdb stores this immuneACCESS table with in-frame sequences only. Part of the clones is absent; in the studies checked, under half of the shortfall reflects unresolved V genes, and no reason is known for the rest. D and trimming come from the DNA, and the V and J calls and clone size come from that table. Across this sample there are about 210,000 clones, with roughly four fifths seen only once. The ten largest clones add up to roughly 12% of the sample.

The TCR comes from a woman aged 35 to 49 with acute or convalescent COVID-19. The sequence is built from TRBV28 and TRBJ1-5; the D gene lacks a confident call. Sequenced: peripheral blood. The CDR3 in this case is CASSRDISNQPQHF. The nucleotide sequence is given as TGTGCCAGCAGTCGCGACATAAGCAATCAGCCCCAGCATTTT. The entire variable domain, with the stretches around the CDR3 drawn from the reference TRBV28 and TRBJ1-5 proteins, is DVKVTQSSRYLVKRTGEKVFLECVQDMDHENMFWYRQDPGLGLRLIYFSYDVKMKEKGDIPEGYSVSREKKERFSLILESASTNQTSMYLCASSRDISNQPQHFGDGTRLSIL.